Each of the 10 T cell receptor beta chains below was sequenced from the same sample in a study of identical twins. TCRdb re-analysed the 5' RACE reads in MiXCR, keeping a single row per CDR3 protein. The table lists some 760,000 distinct CDR3 sequences, about 20% of them singletons. The sample also formed part of further work on T cells expressing NK-cell markers.

The sequenced sample was PBMCs. The receptors were sampled from a young woman in good health.

The chain recombines TRBV5-1 with TRBJ2-3, with 8 positions matching TRBD2. The CDR3 totals 17 residues. Germline assignment: CDR1 SGHRS and CDR2 YFSETQ. V dropped 1 base and J dropped 2; count of bases not matched to a gene: 9. The DNA for the CDR3 is TGCGCCAGCAGCTTGTCGAGGACTAGCCCCCACACAGATACGCAGTATTTT. Encoded protein: CASSLSRTSPHTDTQYF.

The chain combines TRBV29-1 with TRBJ2-2, with unresolved D. CDR3 length equals 12 residues. V lost 4 bases to trimming and J lost 4 bases, with 7 bases between them. The germline gives CDR1 SQVTM, CDR2 ANQGSEA. In nucleotides, the CDR3 is TGCAGCGTTGGTCTCCCCACCGGGGAGCTGTTTTTT. Protein sequence: CSVGLPTGELFF.

The chain links TRBV6-5 to TRBJ1-1, with D perhaps TRBD1 (5 bases). The CDR3 is 17 residues long. Germline loops: CDR1 MNHEY, CDR2 SVGAGI. Trimming stripped 2 bases from V and 3 bases from J, with 19 bases between. DNA of the CDR3: TGTGCCAGCAGTTACGGGAGGAGGGGAGGGAGGGACACTGAAGCTTTCTTT. It specifies CASSYGRRGGRDTEAFF.

CDR3 region: CSVEQGPQNTEAFF. The CDR3 nucleotides are TGCAGCGTTGAACAGGGGCCGCAGAACACTGAAGCTTTCTTT. The chain has TRBV29-1 and TRBJ1-1; TRBD1 is a possible D gene (6 bases). This CDR3 has 14 residues. The germline CDR1 and CDR2 sequences are SQVTM and ANQGSEA. Trimming took off 2 bases at V and 1 base at J, with 11 bases between the two ends.

This chain uses TRBV7-9 with TRBJ2-7, with TRBD1 as a possible D gene (6 bases). This CDR3 comprises 15 residues. Germline CDR1 SEHNR, CDR2 FQNEAQ (reference sequence). V was trimmed by 5 bases and J by 0 bases, leaving 14 bases between them. CDR3 residues: CASSLGAVPSYEQYF. CDR3 nucleotide sequence: TGTGCCAGCAGCCTGGGGGCAGTACCCTCCTACGAGCAGTACTTC.

This chain connects TRBV3-1 to TRBJ1-2; D gene unclear. V was clipped by 5 bases and J by 8 bases, with 18 bases between them. From germline, CDR1 is LGHDT and CDR2 YNNKEL (reference sequence). The length of the CDR3 is 14 residues. The CDR3 DNA is TGTGCCAGCAGCTATCGTAGTACCCCCTCCGGCTACACCTTC. Translation gives CASSYRSTPSGYTF.

This clonotype was counted a few times. The rearrangement uses TRBV10-3 and TRBJ2-1, with TRBD1 identical over 7 bases. Germline V gene data show CDR1 as ENHRY and CDR2 as SYGVKD. Germline trimming cut 7 bases from V and 6 bases from J; bases unmatched to any gene: 9. CDR3 length: 14 amino acids. The CDR3 is CAINDRDSLNEQFF. As DNA, the CDR3 is TGTGCCATCAACGACAGGGATTCCCTCAATGAGCAGTTCTTC.

V is TRBV12-3 or TRBV12-4 and J is TRBJ1-1; 9 nucleotides line up with TRBD1. The ends lost 6 bases at V and 6 bases at J; junction bases unmatched: 5. The CDR3 is 13 amino acids. CDR3 DNA sequence: TGTGCCAGCAGGTTACAGGGGGCTCCTGAAGCTTTCTTT. It specifies CASRLQGAPEAFF.

The J gene is TRBJ1-6, the V gene TRBV5-1; D not certain. Germline V gene sequence: CDR1 SGHRS, CDR2 YFSETQ. This CDR3 spans 14 amino acids. V dropped 2 bases and J dropped 2 bases, with 5 bases sitting between them. CDR3: CASSLQTYNSPLHF. CDR3 DNA: TGCGCCAGCAGCTTACAGACCTATAATTCACCCCTCCACTTT.

The chain recombines TRBV15 with TRBJ2-7; a possible D gene is TRBD2 (6 bases). Germline V gene lookup returns CDR1 LNHNV and CDR2 YYDKDF (reference sequence). This CDR3 comprises 12 residues. The germline V and J ends were trimmed by 7 bases and 2 bases, with 9 bases remaining between them. In nucleotides, the CDR3 is TGTGCCACCATGGGCGGGACCTACGAGCAGTACTTC. Its translation is CATMGGTYEQYF.